A selection of T cell receptor beta chains follows, all from one sample in a study of T-cell reconstitution after alpha-beta-depleted transplantation in children. TCRdb passed the PCR reads through MiXCR, listing each CDR3 protein once. The table records over 400,000 distinct CDR3 sequences, around 46% of them present only once. The specimen comprised PBMCs, sampled before TCRalphabeta/CD19-depleted stem cell transplant. Source of these receptors: a girl aged 2 to 9 with aplastic anemia, due to receive a stem cell transplant. Each CDR3 is given with its conserved first and last residue. Each record gives: CDR3 protein, J gene, V gene, clone size. Size is stated for part of the rows, as once, few or many counts, or as a class when the clone is expanded.

CASSLDIRSSYEQYF	TRBJ2-7	TRBV11-2	-
CASSESRDRGGYTF	TRBJ1-2	TRBV25-1	many
CASSLQQGYGYTF	TRBJ1-2	TRBV28	-
CASSPGGGLSGELFF	TRBJ2-2	TRBV5-5	many
CASSYLGTNEQYF	TRBJ2-7	TRBV6-6	few
CASSHKGEQYF	TRBJ2-7	TRBV3-1	-
CASSKRRANTEAFF	TRBJ1-1	TRBV21-1	-
CASSLGGAVAAEAFF	TRBJ1-1	TRBV6-5	-
CASSSALAGEQYF	TRBJ2-7	TRBV9	-
CASSLLPGTSGSNEQFF	TRBJ2-1	TRBV5-1	many
CASPGGPHTF	TRBJ1-2	TRBV6-1	-
CSAKPFGELFF	TRBJ2-2	TRBV20-1	many
CASSLKAEDTQYF	TRBJ2-3	TRBV5-1	-
CATSRVSGANVLTF	TRBJ2-6	TRBV15	-
CASSRPGQGAWEAFF	TRBJ1-1	TRBV7-9	many
CASSFENQPQHF	TRBJ1-5	TRBV12-3/TRBV12-4	-
CASSPTGRSNQPQHF	TRBJ1-5	TRBV7-9	-
CASGEDTVNTEAFF	TRBJ1-1	TRBV5-1	many
CASSKPPDTQYF	TRBJ2-3	TRBV7-3	-
CASSASGGAGNEQFF	TRBJ2-1	TRBV12-3/TRBV12-4	-
CASSKGQGAFYEQYF	TRBJ2-7	TRBV7-9	-
CASSSRLVTDTQYF	TRBJ2-3	TRBV12-3/TRBV12-4	many
CASSRLGVQFF	TRBJ2-1	TRBV12-3/TRBV12-4	-
CASSLRTSGADTQYF	TRBJ2-3	TRBV3-1	many
CASHQYNEQFF	TRBJ2-1	TRBV27	few
CSASPMGRQHEQYF	TRBJ2-7	TRBV20-1	many
CATLGGQRYTF	TRBJ1-2	TRBV6-5	-
CASSLAGGEEETQYF	TRBJ2-5	TRBV7-7	few
CSASLDVYEQYF	TRBJ2-7	TRBV20-1	-
CASSLAGSLGPLHF	TRBJ1-6	TRBV12-3/TRBV12-4	-
CASRGQGASETQYF	TRBJ2-5	TRBV7-9	-
CASSSTGTSGVTDTQYF	TRBJ2-3	TRBV2	once
CASRVDAGETQYF	TRBJ2-5	TRBV5-1	-
CSATGGDSYEQYF	TRBJ2-7	TRBV20-1	-
CASSFAQQGTITDTQYF	TRBJ2-3	TRBV28	few
CASSEYGGDGGELFF	TRBJ2-2	TRBV9	-
CASSYELAGADTQYF	TRBJ2-3	TRBV6-2/TRBV6-3	few
CASSLGQEGNIQYF	TRBJ2-4	TRBV5-1	-
CSEREGHLDYGYTF	TRBJ1-2	TRBV20-1	-
CASSLEDRGAYEQYF	TRBJ2-7	TRBV5-5	many
CASSIGRMNTEAFF	TRBJ1-1	TRBV6-1	-
CSAPGAIAGYNEQFF	TRBJ2-1	TRBV20-1	once
CSVEDRGYEQYF	TRBJ2-7	TRBV29-1	few
CASSLSQGYTDTQYF	TRBJ2-3	TRBV5-1	-
CSAISGTSGSSSYEQYF	TRBJ2-7	TRBV20-1	many
CATSDLWGRAREQYF	TRBJ2-7	TRBV24-1	few
CASSLPTRSSGANVLTF	TRBJ2-6	TRBV5-5	-